This paragraph covers one T cell receptor (beta chain) sequence. This clonotype has more than one count but fewer than ten. There is no known antigen for this receptor. Base qualities are missing; no much larger clone stands one base away. Only healthy Caucasian donors were included. The twin cohort consisted of three pairs of female monozygotic twins, all aged roughly 18 to 29 years. RNA for TCR libraries was isolated from peripheral blood mononuclear cells. Library method: 5' RACE. Sequencing relied on an Illumina HiSeq 2000. Template switching added a universal primer binding site, and the final cDNA carried a unique molecular identifier that allowed TCR cDNA molecules to be counted accurately. Specific primers in the conserved constant-segment region were used to synthesize first-strand cDNA for TCR alpha and beta chains. Each cDNA library was double barcoded, with a SMART-Mk sample barcode plus Illumina barcodes, to control for contamination. TruSeq adapter sequences and Illumina sample barcodes were added in two successive PCR steps. TCR alpha and beta cDNA libraries were sequenced on the Illumina HiSeq platform with custom primers. The original pipeline was this. Unique molecular identifiers were extracted from raw reads with MiGEC, and CDR3 positions were determined with MiXCR. For each individual, recombination models were inferred using an EM algorithm with the repgenHMM and IGoR tools. The analysis of shared clonotypes was done with the tcR package in R, with sharing normalized by the product of cloneset sizes. Out-of-frame nonproductive sequences were analyzed to study raw recombination free of thymic and clonal selection effects. TCRdb applied fastp at Q25 and MiXCR to the public reads, then kept only in-frame beta chains. CDR3 protein sequences are deduplicated, and each keeps its most common genes and DNA. The V and J calls, along with clone size, are taken from TCRdb and not from the paper's own processing. The sample table contains about 720,000 distinct CDR3 sequences; only one count was recorded for 15% to 20% of them. Around 13% of the sample comes from the top ten.

These data are taken from a study of identical twins (dated by TCRdb to about 2016). Background for the entire study: The study deep-sequenced TCR alpha and beta repertoires from monozygotic twins, unrelated adults of various ages and cord blood to test whether fetal clonotypes persist. To rule out contamination, replicate twin experiments were performed at different times with different library preparation protocols.

Findings and caveats that apply to the study as a whole: Zero-insertion analyses could be partly confounded by invariant T cells such as MAIT and iNKT, though diverse VJ usage argued against such confounding for most clonotypes. Compared with coincidental sharing between unrelated individuals, an excess of low generation-probability sequences was observed among out-of-frame TCR alpha sequences shared between twins. A weaker excess of twin sharing was found in beta out-of-frame sequences because the signal-to-noise ratio was lowered by fewer shared sequences. Fewer insertions were carried by abundant cord blood beta clonotypes; a weaker similar trend was observed in young adult naive repertoires, while no such trend was observed in memory repertoires. Because the same donors could not be followed over many years, conclusions were based on cross-sectional statistical analysis. In monozygotic twins, out-of-frame TCR alpha sharing was systematically underestimated by recombination models, although the models agreed with sharing between unrelated individuals.

There are 12 amino acids in the CDR3, from cysteine to phenylalanine inclusive. Only the CDR3 portion is preserved as DNA: 36 bases, with reading frame beginning at the first base. In the germline V gene (reference sequence), CDR1 corresponds to DFQATT and CDR2 to SNEGSKA. V and J are truncated by 2 bases and 7 bases respectively, leaving an intervening sequence of 11 bases. Separately, the same data were catalogued under a study of T cells expressing NK-cell markers. From the second report: About eight donors provided sorted CD3+CD56+NKG2C+, CD3+CD56+NKG2C- and CD3+CD56-NKG2C+ T-cell subsets, whose TCR beta-chain repertoires were profiled. Seven of the eight sequenced donors were HCMV-seropositive and one was HCMV-seronegative. In several experiments an anti-gammadeltaTCR antibody was added to restrict sorting to alphabetaTCR-expressing T cells. For more than 5 donors, the dominant CD3+CD56+NKG2C+ clonotypes were among the top 10 CD8+ clonotypes and accounted for roughly 1.0-8% of CD8+ T cells. Those dominant clonotypes were again the most abundant among CD3+CD56-NKG2C+ cells in several donors, at roughly 25-60.1%. Whether the expanded NKG2C-expressing T cell clones were specific for HCMV antigens was left unclear. The eight sequenced donors were randomly selected healthy volunteers, three men and five women. HCMV serostatus was determined by detecting HCMV-specific IgG in serum with a commercial ELISA kit. For five to seven donors, unsorted PBMC were also used to sequence bulk peripheral blood T-cell repertoires. MIGEC was used to demultiplex reads and group the reads by UMI, and MiTCR was used to assemble and quantify clonotypes. To remove erroneous sequences, TCR cDNA sequences were retained only when supported by two or more reads. Downstream repertoire analysis used the tcR package, and clonotypes were matched across fractions by CDR3 nucleotide sequence plus V segment. VDJmatch was used to annotate antigen specificity against VDJdb, with one amino acid substitution allowed in CDR3.

The sequence was collected from a woman under 30 in good health. Sequenced input: PBMCs. The sequence is built from TRBV20-1 and TRBJ1-2; possibly the D gene is TRBD1, per 5 matching bases. DNA sequence: TGCAGTGCTAGAATAGGGGATACTGGCTACACCTTC. The encoded protein is CSARIGDTGYTF.